Listed here are 12 T cell receptor beta chains from one sample, sequenced in a study of long-term antiretroviral therapy in people with HIV. The assay used was immunoSEQ (version v3.0), run at survey level. Assay: immunoSEQ multiplex PCR; the TCRdb copy retains only in-frame clones and omits some. The sample yields 29,000 or so clones, over 90% seen once. The sequencing here drew on unsorted PBMCs, taken approximately 6.3 years after starting antiretroviral therapy. The receptors originated from a woman in her forties with HIV.

The chain has TRBV25-1 and TRBJ2-7; the match to TRBD1 covers 10 bases. The CDR3 has 15 residues. The germline CDR1 and CDR2 sequences are MGHDK and SYGVNS. J was trimmed by 9 bases and V by 2 bases; bases with no gene match: 10. CDR3 sequence: CASSEPGQGTFMQYF. CDR3 sequence (DNA): TGTGCCAGCAGTGAACCGGGACAGGGGACCTTTATGCAGTACTTC.

The J gene is TRBJ1-6, the V gene TRBV5-6; perhaps TRBD1 as D (5 bases). Germline V gene lookup returns CDR1 SGHDT and CDR2 YYEEEE. CDR3 length: 15 residues. The germline V and J ends were trimmed by 0 bases and 11 bases, with 15 bases remaining between them. Written as DNA, the CDR3 is TGTGCCAGCAGCTTGGGAGGGACCGAGGGCACACCCCTCCACTTT. Encoded protein: CASSLGGTEGTPLHF.

The J gene is TRBJ1-5, the V gene TRBV2; 8 bases are shared with TRBD1. The V gene's germline CDR1 is SNHLY and CDR2 FYNNEI. With 4 bases clipped from V and 5 bases from J, the junction kept 7 bases outside the gene matches. CDR3 length: 15 amino acids. Here the CDR3 DNA reads TGTGCCAGCAGTGGGGACAGGAGAGCCCATCAGCCCCAGCATTTT. Encoded protein: CASSGDRRAHQPQHF.

The chain carries TRBV6-6 and TRBJ2-5; no reliable D call. The V gene lost 0 bases and the J gene lost 6 bases, with 14 bases spanning the gap. The CDR3 is 15 amino acids. The germline CDR1 and CDR2 sequences are MNHNY and SVGAGI (reference sequence). The CDR3 protein is CASSYSTIAAKTQYF. The CDR3 coding sequence is TGTGCCAGCAGTTACTCTACCATTGCGGCGAAGACCCAGTACTTC.

Here the CDR3 reads CASSVGQLGTDTQYF. The CDR3 nucleotides read TGTGCCAGCAGCGTAGGGCAGTTGGGCACAGATACGCAGTATTTT. The J gene is TRBJ2-3, the V gene TRBV9; D unresolved. Germline loops: CDR1 SGDLS, CDR2 YYNGEE. The V gene lost 0 bases and the J gene lost 1 base, with 9 bases spanning the gap. There are 15 residues in the CDR3.

The gene calls are TRBV6-5 and TRBJ2-1; D is unclear. The CDR3 spans 11 residues. Germline V lookup: CDR1 MNHEY, CDR2 SVGAGI. Trimming shortened V by 4 bases and J by 8 bases, and 6 bases separated the two germline ends. The CDR3 loop is CASSFWDEQFF. In DNA, the CDR3 is TGTGCCAGCAGTTTCTGGGATGAGCAGTTCTTC.

The gene calls are TRBV9 and TRBJ1-2; maybe TRBD1 (5 bases). The CDR3 has 17 amino acids. CDR1 is SGDLS and CDR2 is YYNGEE in the germline V gene. Trimming stripped 3 bases from V and 5 bases from J, with 23 bases between. In DNA, the CDR3 is TGTGCCAGCAGCGCCGGAACGAGGGACGGCGGATCATATGGCTACACCTTC. Amino acids: CASSAGTRDGGSYGYTF.

The rearrangement joins TRBV27 to TRBJ1-1; D is unclear. The V gene lost 0 bases and the J gene lost 5 bases, with 7 bases spanning the gap. Germline CDR1 and CDR2: MNHEY and SMNVEV (reference sequence). This CDR3 has 13 residues. The CDR3 DNA reads as TGTGCCAGCAGTTTATCCCAGAGGACTGAAGCTTTCTTT. Protein product: CASSLSQRTEAFF.

V is TRBV5-6 and J is TRBJ1-6, with TRBD1 as a possible D gene (5 bases). Per the germline V gene, CDR1 is SGHDT and CDR2 is YYEEEE. This CDR3 spans 14 amino acids. Trimming took 9 bases from V and 8 from J, leaving 18 bases between them. DNA for the CDR3: TGTGCCACCGGAAGGAGGGGTTCGTATTCACCCCTCCACTTT. Translating it yields CATGRRGSYSPLHF.

V is TRBV25-1 and J is TRBJ2-5; a possible D gene is TRBD1 (5 bases). This CDR3 has 15 residues. CDR1 is MGHDK and CDR2 is SYGVNS in the germline V gene. V was trimmed by 7 bases and J by 4 bases, leaving 19 bases between them. The CDR3 reads CASTGRGLGLETQYF. CDR3 nucleotide sequence: TGTGCCAGCACCGGAAGGGGCCTGGGGCTAGAGACCCAGTACTTC. Looking up the rest from reference TRBV25-1 and TRBJ2-5 gives the full variable domain: EADIYQTPRYLVIGTGKKITLECSQTMGHDKMYWYQQDPGMELHLIHYSYGVNSTEKGDLSSESTVSRIRTEHFPLTLESARPSHTSQYLCASTGRGLGLETQYFGPGTRLLVL.

The chain carries TRBV5-1 and TRBJ1-1, with TRBD1 matching 7 bases. Germline V gene sequence: CDR1 SGHRS, CDR2 YFSETQ. This CDR3 has 14 amino acids. V lost 3 bases to trimming and J lost 4 bases; unmatched junction nucleotides: 6. CDR3 nucleotide sequence: TGCGCCAGCAGCTCTCAGGGGGGACCCACTGAAGCTTTCTTT. The encoded protein is CASSSQGGPTEAFF.

This sequence joins TRBV10-2 and TRBJ2-7, with 11 bases matching TRBD1. In germline, CDR1 is WSHSY, CDR2 SAAADI. The CDR3 totals 14 residues. V lost 7 bases and J lost 7; bases outside the gene matches: 9. CDR3 DNA sequence: TGCGCCAGCAAATCCGGACAGGGGGCTGGGGAGCAGTACTTC. Translated: CASKSGQGAGEQYF.